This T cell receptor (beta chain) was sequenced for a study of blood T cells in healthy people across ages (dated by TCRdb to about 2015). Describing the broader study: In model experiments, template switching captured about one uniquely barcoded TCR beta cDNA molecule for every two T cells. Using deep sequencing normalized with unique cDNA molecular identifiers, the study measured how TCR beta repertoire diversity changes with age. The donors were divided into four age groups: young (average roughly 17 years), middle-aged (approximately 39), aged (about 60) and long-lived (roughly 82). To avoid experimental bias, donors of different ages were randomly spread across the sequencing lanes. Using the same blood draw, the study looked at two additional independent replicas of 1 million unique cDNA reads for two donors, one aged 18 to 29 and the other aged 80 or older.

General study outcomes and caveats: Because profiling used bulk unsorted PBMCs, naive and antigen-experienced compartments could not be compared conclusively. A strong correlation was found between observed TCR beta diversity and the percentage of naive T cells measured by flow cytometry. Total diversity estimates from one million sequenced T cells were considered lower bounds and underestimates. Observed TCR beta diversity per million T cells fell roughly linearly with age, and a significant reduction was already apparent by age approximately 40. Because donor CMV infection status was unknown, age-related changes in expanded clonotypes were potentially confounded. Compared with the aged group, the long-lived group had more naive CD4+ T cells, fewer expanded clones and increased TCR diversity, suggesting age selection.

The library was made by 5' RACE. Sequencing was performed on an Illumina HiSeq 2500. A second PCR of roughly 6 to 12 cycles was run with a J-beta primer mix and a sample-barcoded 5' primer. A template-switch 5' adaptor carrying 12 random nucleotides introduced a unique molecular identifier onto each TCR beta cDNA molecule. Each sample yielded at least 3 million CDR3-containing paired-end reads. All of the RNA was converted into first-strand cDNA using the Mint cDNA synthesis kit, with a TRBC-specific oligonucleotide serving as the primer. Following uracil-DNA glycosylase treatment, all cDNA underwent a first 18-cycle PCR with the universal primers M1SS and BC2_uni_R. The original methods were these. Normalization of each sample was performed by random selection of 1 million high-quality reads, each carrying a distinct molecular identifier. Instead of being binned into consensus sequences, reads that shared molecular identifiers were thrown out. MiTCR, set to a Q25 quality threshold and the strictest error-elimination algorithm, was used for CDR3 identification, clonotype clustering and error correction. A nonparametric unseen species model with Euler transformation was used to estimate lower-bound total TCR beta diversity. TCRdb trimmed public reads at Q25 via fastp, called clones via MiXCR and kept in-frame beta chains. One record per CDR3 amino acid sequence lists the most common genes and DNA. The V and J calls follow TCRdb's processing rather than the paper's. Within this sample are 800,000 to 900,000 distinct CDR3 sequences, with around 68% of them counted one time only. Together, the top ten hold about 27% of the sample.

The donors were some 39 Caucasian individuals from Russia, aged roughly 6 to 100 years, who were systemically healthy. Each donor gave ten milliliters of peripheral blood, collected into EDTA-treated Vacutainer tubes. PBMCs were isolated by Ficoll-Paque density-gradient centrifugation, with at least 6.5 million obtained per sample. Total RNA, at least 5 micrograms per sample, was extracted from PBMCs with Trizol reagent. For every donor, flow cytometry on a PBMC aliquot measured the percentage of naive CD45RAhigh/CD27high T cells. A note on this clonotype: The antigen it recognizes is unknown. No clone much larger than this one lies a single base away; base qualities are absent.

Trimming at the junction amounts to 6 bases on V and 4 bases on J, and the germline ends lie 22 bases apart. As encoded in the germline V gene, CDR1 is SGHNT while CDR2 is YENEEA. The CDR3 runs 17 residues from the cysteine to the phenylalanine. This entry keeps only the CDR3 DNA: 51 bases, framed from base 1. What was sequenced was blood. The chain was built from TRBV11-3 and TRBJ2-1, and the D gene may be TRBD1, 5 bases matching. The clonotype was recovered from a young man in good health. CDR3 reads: CASSPQGRAGPYNEQFF. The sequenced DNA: TGTGCCAGCAGTCCCCAAGGCAGGGCAGGGCCATACAATGAGCAGTTCTTC.